The 5 T cell receptor beta chains below were found in one sample sequenced in a study of tumor-infiltrating lymphocytes in localized non-small cell lung cancer. The assay was immunoSEQ multiplex PCR, and TCRdb's table has in-frame clones only and misses some. The sample yields thousands of clones, less than 75% seen once. What was sequenced was lung tumor tissue. Receptors originate from a human donor with non-small cell lung cancer.

The CDR3, as DNA: TGTGCTAGTGGAAGAGGGGGGAGGACTGAAGCTTTCTTT. Its protein is CASGRGGRTEAFF. The chain recombines TRBV12-5 with TRBJ1-1; a weak D match, TRBD1 (6 bases). V lost 6 bases and J lost 5, with 13 bases in between. Germline lookup yields CDR1 LGHNT and CDR2 FRNRAP. There are 13 residues in the CDR3.

As DNA, the CDR3 is TGTGCCAGTAGTTACTCCTTGGCGGGGTGGTCTGAGACCCAGTACTTC. Its translation is CASSYSLAGWSETQYF. This sequence joins TRBV19 and TRBJ2-5, with D possibly TRBD2 on 6 matching bases. V was pared by 5 bases and J by 5 bases, with 21 bases between. This CDR3 is 16 amino acids long. Germline CDR1 reads LNHDA; CDR2 reads SQIVND (reference sequence).

The chain is built from TRBV7-2 and TRBJ2-5; 7 positions agree with TRBD1. The CDR3 length is 14 residues. J gave up 1 base and V 3 bases, and 2 bases lay outside the gene matches. Germline values: CDR1 SGHTA, CDR2 FQGNSA. CDR3 DNA: TGTGCCAGCAGCTTGGGACAGACCCAAGAGACCCAGTACTTC. Its translation is CASSLGQTQETQYF.

A few counts support this clone. The chain joins TRBV9 to TRBJ1-1; D is undetermined. Germline lookup yields CDR1 SGDLS and CDR2 YYNGEE. Trimming removed 0 bases from V and 0 bases from J, with 3 bases in between. The CDR3 has 13 amino acids. The CDR3: CASSVEVNTEAFF. CDR3 coding DNA: TGTGCCAGCAGCGTAGAGGTGAACACTGAAGCTTTCTTT.

This chain joins TRBV25-1 and TRBJ1-4; D remains ambiguous. Trimming pared 1 base from V and 8 bases from J, leaving 11 bases between. The CDR3 is 14 amino acids. The V gene's germline CDR1 is MGHDK and CDR2 SYGVNS. The DNA of the CDR3 is TGTGCCAGCAGTGAATTACGAGACTTAGAAAAACTGTTTTTT. Translation: CASSELRDLEKLFF.